Following are 18 T cell receptor beta chains from one sample sequenced in a study of blood T cells in healthy people across ages. A second PCR of roughly 7 to 11 cycles used a sample-barcoded 5' primer and a J-beta primer mix. TCRdb re-analysed the 5' RACE reads in MiXCR, keeping a single row per CDR3 protein. The sample holds 700,000 to 950,000 distinct CDR3 sequences, about 62% seen once. The source material was blood. The receptor set was obtained from a man aged 25 to 40 in good health.

The rearrangement uses TRBV20-1 and TRBJ1-1, with D perhaps matching TRBD1 (5 bases). V lost 3 bases, J lost 1 base, and 12 bases lay in between. This CDR3 spans 14 amino acids. Germline CDR1 is DFQATT and CDR2 is SNEGSKA (reference sequence). CDR3 in DNA: TGCAGTGCTAGCAGGGCAGGTGAGAACACTGAAGCTTTCTTT. Encoded protein: CSASRAGENTEAFF.

In regard to this clonotype: Germline is not matched at one junction end, which may reflect a read error. CDR3 nucleotides: TGTGCCAGCAGCCCCCAGCGCCGCAATGAGCGGTTCTTC. Its translation: CASSPQRRNERFF. V is TRBV7-2 and J is TRBJ2-1; D is uncertain. Germline V gene data show CDR1 as SGHTA and CDR2 as FQGNSA. The CDR3 spans 13 residues.

The count of this clonotype is one. The V call is TRBV5-1, the J call TRBJ2-7; 10 positions match TRBD1. The CDR3 totals 16 residues. The J segment lost 8 bases and the V segment lost 4 bases, leaving 15 bases of the junction unmatched. The germline gives CDR1 SGHRS, CDR2 YFSETQ. The CDR3 DNA sequence: TGCGCCAGCAGCCAGGGACAGGGGCCCCTTTTTTGGAAGCAGTACTTC. Its protein is CASSQGQGPLFWKQYF.

This chain uses TRBV27 with TRBJ2-1; tentative D call: TRBD1 (5 bases). V was shortened by 9 bases and J by 6 bases, with 12 bases between the two germline ends. The CDR3 totals 12 residues. Germline CDR1 is MNHEY and CDR2 is SMNVEV (reference sequence). The CDR3 sequence: CASWGRLNEQFF. CDR3 bases: TGTGCCAGTTGGGGCAGACTCAATGAGCAGTTCTTC.

CDR3: CASSFSAGSPTDTQYF. CDR3 sequence (DNA): TGCGCCAGCAGCTTTTCCGCGGGATCACCCACAGATACGCAGTATTTT. The chain recombines TRBV5-1 with TRBJ2-3; tentatively, D is TRBD2 (6 bases). V shed 2 bases and J shed 2 bases, with 15 bases lying between them. CDR1 SGHRS and CDR2 YFSETQ come from the germline V gene. The CDR3 is made up of 16 amino acids.

This clonotype was picked up a small number of times. The rearrangement joins TRBV7-2 to TRBJ2-3; the D is unclear. The CDR3 consists of 13 residues. Germline lookup yields CDR1 SGHTA and CDR2 FQGNSA. V dropped 3 bases and J dropped 9 bases, with 13 bases sitting between them. The CDR3 protein is CASSFNTAETQYF. For the CDR3, the DNA is TGTGCCAGCAGCTTCAACACCGCCGAGACGCAGTATTTT. The variable domain in full, with the rest retrieved from reference TRBV7-2 and TRBJ2-3, is GAGVSQSPSNKVTEKGKDVELRCDPISGHTALYWYRQSLGQGLEFLIYFQGNSAPDKSGLPSDRFSAERTGGSVSTLTIQRTQQEDSAVYLCASSFNTAETQYFGPGTRLTVL.

This clonotype was found once. The chain has TRBV21-1 and TRBJ2-7; the table's D gene call, TRBD1, was not cross checked with the DNA. TRBV21-1 is designated a pseudogene. The CDR3 length is 15 residues. The CDR3: CAGSKAGQGSYEQYF. The CDR3 coding sequence is TGTGCCGGCAGCAAAGCGGGACAGGGGTCCTACGAGCAGTACTTC.

This clonotype was seen once. This chain links TRBV7-8 with TRBJ1-2; TRBD1 agrees at 8 bases. Per germline, CDR1 SGHVS and CDR2 FQNEAQ. CDR3 length equals 17 residues. Trimming at V came to 5 bases and at J to 7 bases, leaving 18 bases not matched to a gene. This CDR3 reads CASSPSEAGQVSGGYTF. CDR3 sequence (DNA): TGTGCCAGCAGCCCAAGTGAGGCGGGACAGGTATCGGGTGGCTACACCTTC.

This clonotype has more than one count but fewer than ten. The rearrangement links TRBV20-1 to TRBJ1-6; no clear D. Germline CDR1 is DFQATT and CDR2 is SNEGSKA (reference sequence). The CDR3 extends over 14 amino acids. Trimming left V 0 bases short and J 9 bases short, with 12 bases between. This chain's CDR3 is CSAREEGPGSPLHF. In DNA, the CDR3 is TGCAGTGCTAGAGAGGAAGGGCCTGGTTCACCCCTCCACTTT.

This clonotype was seen a handful of times. The chain uses TRBV5-1 and TRBJ2-7; 7 bases match TRBD1. CDR1 is SGHRS and CDR2 is YFSETQ in the germline V gene. The CDR3 is made up of 15 amino acids. Trimming took 4 bases from V and 3 from J; bases not matched to a gene: 10. CDR3 DNA: TGCGCCAGCAGCCCCACTGGACAGGCAGACTACGAGCAGTACTTC. As protein: CASSPTGQADYEQYF.

This rearrangement joins TRBV9 to TRBJ2-7, with TRBD2 identical over 7 bases. The CDR3 has 14 amino acids. Germline CDR1 and CDR2: SGDLS and YYNGEE. Losses at the gene ends were 4 bases for V and 3 bases for J; bases not matched to a gene: 7. Here the CDR3 reads CASSQAGQVYEQYF. The CDR3 region has the DNA TGTGCCAGCAGCCAAGCGGGGCAGGTCTACGAGCAGTACTTC.

This clonotype was detected once. The chain has TRBV27 and TRBJ1-2; D uncertain. The germline V and J ends were trimmed by 8 bases and 5 bases, with 15 bases remaining between them. The CDR3 length is 13 residues. Germline CDR1 is MNHEY and CDR2 is SMNVEV (reference sequence). This chain's CDR3 is CASGPIEGYGYTF. The CDR3 region has the DNA TGTGCCAGCGGTCCCATCGAGGGTTATGGCTACACCTTC.

The V and J genes are TRBV10-3 and TRBJ2-2, with TRBD2 matching over 8 bases. Germline V gives CDR1 ENHRY, CDR2 SYGVKD. With V trimmed by 0 bases and J by 4 bases, 7 bases remained unmatched. This CDR3 comprises 17 residues. CDR3 DNA sequence: TGTGCCATCAGTGAGTCGTCTGGGCTAGCGGGCACCGGGGAGCTGTTTTTT. Amino acids: CAISESSGLAGTGELFF.

V usage is TRBV20-1 and J usage is TRBJ2-3; 9 bases map to TRBD1. The CDR3 totals 12 residues. CDR1 and CDR2 (germline): DFQATT, SNEGSKA (reference sequence). In nucleotides, the CDR3 is TGCAGGCCGACAGGGGGTACAGATACGCAGTATTTT. As protein: CRPTGGTDTQYF.

This clonotype was counted a few times. V is TRBV12-3 or TRBV12-4 and J is TRBJ2-4; D is possibly TRBD1 or TRBD2 (5 bases each). V was cut by 7 bases and J by 8 bases, with 15 bases left in between. This CDR3 is built from 13 residues. In nucleotides, the CDR3 is TGTGCCAGCACCGATCCACGAGGGGACATTCAGTACTTC. Amino acids: CASTDPRGDIQYF.

This clonotype showed up just a few times. The genes are TRBV2 and TRBJ2-1; D is possibly TRBD1 or TRBD2 (5 bases each). The length of the CDR3 is 14 residues. Germline loops: CDR1 SNHLY, CDR2 FYNNEI. The V gene lost 7 bases and the J gene lost 4 bases, with 14 bases spanning the gap. CDR3 DNA: TGTGCCAGCACCTCGGTGGGGGAGTACAATGAGCAGTTCTTC. Its translation is CASTSVGEYNEQFF. Drawing the rest from reference TRBV2 and TRBJ2-1, the complete variable domain is EPEVTQTPSHQVTQMGQEVILRCVPISNHLYFYWYRQILGQKVEFLVSFYNNEISEKSEIFDDQFSVERPDGSNFTLKIRSTKLEDSAMYFCASTSVGEYNEQFFGPGTRLTVL.

In its sample, this clonotype was seen a few times. J is TRBJ2-1 and V is TRBV7-9; D tentatively reads TRBD1 or TRBD2 (6 bases each). The V end was cut by 2 bases, the J end by 2 bases, with 10 bases between. The CDR3 totals 15 residues. The germline V gene encodes CDR1 SEHNR and CDR2 FQNEAQ (reference sequence). As DNA, the CDR3 is TGTGCCAGCAGCTTACGGGGGCCCACCTACAATGAGCAGTTCTTC. Translated: CASSLRGPTYNEQFF.

V is TRBV3-1 and J is TRBJ2-4, with D possibly TRBD1 on 6 matching bases. The assigned J gene may be wrong: the sequence end matches TRBJ2-7 better. The CDR3 is 12 residues long. Per the germline V gene, CDR1 is LGHDT and CDR2 is YNNKEL (reference sequence). The CDR3 is CASTSDSSEQYF. CDR3 sequence (DNA): TGTGCCAGCACCTCGGACAGTAGCGAGCAGTACTTC.